Below, one TCR beta chain is given with its context. Its antigen is undetermined. TCR beta VDJ combinations and CDR3 sequences were profiled from genomic DNA. TCRdb re-called the reads with MiXCR, one entry per CDR3 protein. The sample contains hundreds of thousands of distinct CDR3 sequences, roughly 50% of which appear only once. Sequenced patients had shown CD8+CD57+ cell expansion by flow cytometry. Among the patients, none had received any therapy at the time of blood sampling. This sample was taken from a study of CD8+CD57+ T cells in acquired aplastic anemia. About the study: The study obtained an average of 3.2 ug of DNA from sorted CD4+ and CD8+ cells.

General study points: Shared by patients and controls, 25 to 30 CD8+ CDR3s were abundant in patients. The study found no significant CD8+ Simpson's diversity difference between patients and controls.

The sequencing input was sorted CD4+, CD8+, or CD8+CD57+ T cells (not recorded which) from PBMCs. This sequence was found in a human donor with aplastic anemia.

The CDR3 nucleotides read TGTGCCAGCACCCAAGCCAGTATAACTGAAGCTTTCTTT. As protein: CASTQASITEAFF. This chain joins TRBV6-5 and TRBJ1-1; D gene unclear. CDR3 length: 13 residues. Germline V gene data show CDR1 as MNHEY and CDR2 as SVGAGI. V was trimmed by 7 bases and J by 5 bases, leaving 14 bases between them.